The 24 T cell receptor beta chains given below trace back to one sample, sequenced in a study of siplizumab effects on memory and regulatory T cells. Assay used: immunoSEQ multiplex PCR; TCRdb lists only in-frame clones, some missing. The sample has 100,000 or so clones, 92% seen once. The sample taken for sequencing was Tregs sorted from blood. These receptors were obtained from a human donor in good health.

This sequence joins TRBV19 and TRBJ2-2, with 8 nucleotides matching TRBD2. Germline lookup yields CDR1 LNHDA and CDR2 SQIVND (reference sequence). The ends lost 4 bases at V and 2 bases at J; junction bases unmatched: 12. CDR3 length equals 18 residues. CDR3 residues: CASSTPVWSGGNTGELFF. The CDR3 nucleotides are TGTGCCAGTAGTACCCCCGTGTGGAGCGGGGGAAACACCGGGGAGCTGTTTTTT.

The V gene is TRBV19, the J gene TRBJ1-2; possible D gene TRBD1, 6 bases. V was shortened by 5 bases and J by 2 bases, with 9 bases between the two germline ends. Germline V CDR1 and CDR2: LNHDA, SQIVND (reference sequence). The CDR3 is 13 residues long. DNA for the CDR3: TGTGCCAGTAGTGCCCAGGGGAACTATGGCTACACCTTC. Its translation is CASSAQGNYGYTF.

The gene calls are TRBV9 and TRBJ2-1, with 12 bases that match TRBD2. After removal of 0 bases from V and 7 bases from J, the junction contained 8 bases not matched to a gene. The CDR3 sequence is 17 residues long. The germline CDR1 and CDR2 sequences are SGDLS and YYNGEE. This chain's CDR3 is CASSVALRLAGENEQFF. CDR3 nucleotides: TGTGCCAGCAGCGTAGCCCTACGACTAGCGGGAGAGAATGAGCAGTTCTTC.

Turning to this clone: This specimen includes other DNA sequences encoding the same CDR3. The chain recombines TRBV29-1 with TRBJ1-1, with D hard to call. Germline CDR1 is SQVTM and CDR2 is ANQGSEA. V was pared by 7 bases and J by 1 base, with 10 bases between. The CDR3 covers 12 residues. The CDR3 protein is CSAGPKNTEAFF. The CDR3 DNA reads TGCAGCGCGGGCCCGAAGAACACTGAAGCTTTCTTT. Looking up the rest from reference TRBV29-1 and TRBJ1-1 gives the full variable domain: SAVISQKPSRDICQRGTSLTIQCQVDSQVTMMFWYRQQPGQSLTLIATANQGSEATYESGFVIDKFPISRPNLTFSTLTVSNMSPEDSSIYLCSAGPKNTEAFFGQGTRLTVV.

The V call is TRBV19, the J call TRBJ2-3, with D perhaps matching TRBD2 (6 bases). The CDR3 totals 16 residues. V was pared by 1 base and J by 0 bases, with 11 bases between. Germline loops: CDR1 LNHDA, CDR2 SQIVND (reference sequence). CDR3 in amino acids: CASSIVRGISTDTQYF. CDR3 DNA: TGTGCCAGTAGTATAGTTCGGGGGATTAGCACAGATACGCAGTATTTT.

J is TRBJ1-3 and V is TRBV29-1, with D possibly being TRBD1 (6 bases). Germline loops: CDR1 SQVTM, CDR2 ANQGSEA. The ends were cut back, 8 bases at V and 2 bases at J, with 10 bases in the middle. The CDR3 is 12 residues long. CDR3 bases: TGCAGCATACGACAGGCTGGAAACACCATATATTTT. This codes for CSIRQAGNTIYF.

The sample holds one count of this clone. The chain combines TRBV5-4 with TRBJ2-7, with TRBD2 matching 7 bases. The CDR3 extends over 15 amino acids. From germline, CDR1 is SGHNT and CDR2 YYREEE (reference sequence). J was trimmed by 6 bases and V by 4 bases; bases with no gene match: 13. The CDR3 spells CASSREGTPGREQYF. The CDR3 DNA reads as TGTGCCAGCAGCAGGGAGGGGACTCCCGGCCGCGAGCAGTACTTC.

V usage is TRBV5-1 and J usage is TRBJ2-5; TRBD1 might be the D (6 bases). This CDR3 comprises 14 residues. CDR1 and CDR2 from the germline V gene are SGHRS and YFSETQ. With 4 bases removed from V and 1 base from J, the gap between germline ends came to 11 bases. Written as DNA, the CDR3 is TGCGCCAGCAGCCTCGTGACAGGCCAAGAGACCCAGTACTTC. It yields the protein CASSLVTGQETQYF. Drawing the rest from reference TRBV5-1 and TRBJ2-5, the complete variable domain is KAGVTQTPRYLIKTRGQQVTLSCSPISGHRSVSWYQQTPGQGLQFLFEYFSETQRNKGNFPGRFSGRQFSNSRSEMNVSTLELGDSALYLCASSLVTGQETQYFGPGTRLLVL.

CDR3 sequence (DNA): TGTGCCAGCAGTAGTGACACATTCCGTTACACTGAAGCTTTCTTT. Its translation: CASSSDTFRYTEAFF. The chain is built from TRBV6-6 and TRBJ1-1; D not resolved. CDR1 is MNHNY and CDR2 is SVGAGI in the germline V gene (reference sequence). This CDR3 has 15 residues. V was shortened by 5 bases and J by 3 bases, with 16 bases between the two germline ends.

This sequence joins TRBV6-1 and TRBJ2-5; D perhaps matches TRBD1 (6 bases). This CDR3 is built from 11 residues. The ends were cut back, 7 bases at V and 9 bases at J, with 12 bases in the middle. CDR1 is MNHNS, CDR2 SASEGT, per germline. CDR3 DNA: TGTGCCAGCAACCCCGGACAGCCCCAGTACTTC. It yields the protein CASNPGQPQYF.

The V gene is TRBV6-6, the J gene TRBJ1-4; the D is unclear. CDR3 length equals 12 residues. V was shortened by 0 bases and J by 10 bases, with 6 bases between the two germline ends. Germline V gene lookup returns CDR1 MNHNY and CDR2 SVGAGI (reference sequence). CDR3 sequence: CASSYSEGKLFF. The CDR3 DNA reads as TGTGCCAGCAGTTACTCGGAGGGAAAACTGTTTTTT.

The J gene is TRBJ1-5, the V gene TRBV6-4, with unresolved D. The CDR3 has 13 residues. Trimming pared 4 bases from V and 4 bases from J, leaving 8 bases between. CDR1 and CDR2 (germline): MRHNA, SNTAGT. The CDR3 is CASSVGSNQPQHF. DNA for the CDR3: TGTGCCAGCAGTGTGGGTAGTAATCAGCCCCAGCATTTT.

This clone was seen just once. The chain recombines TRBV6-6 with TRBJ2-1, with D possibly TRBD2 on 5 matching bases. Germline assignment: CDR1 MNHNY and CDR2 SVGAGI (reference sequence). CDR3 length equals 11 residues. The germline V and J ends were trimmed by 9 bases and 5 bases, with 8 bases remaining between them. The CDR3: CASTRDNEQFF. CDR3 coding DNA: TGTGCCAGTACTAGAGACAATGAGCAGTTCTTC.

The genes are TRBV5-1 and TRBJ2-5; 7 positions agree with TRBD2. V dropped 4 bases and J dropped 1; count of bases not matched to a gene: 10. The CDR3 covers 16 residues. Germline loops: CDR1 SGHRS, CDR2 YFSETQ. CDR3 coding DNA: TGCGCCAGCAGCCCCCGACTAGCCGCCGTCCAAGAGACCCAGTACTTC. This translates into CASSPRLAAVQETQYF.

The J gene is TRBJ2-1, the V gene TRBV18, with D unresolved. The germline V and J ends were trimmed by 4 bases and 0 bases, with 7 bases remaining between them. CDR3 length: 14 amino acids. From germline, CDR1 is KGHSH and CDR2 LQKENI. This CDR3 is CASSLPNSYNEQFF. CDR3 coding DNA: TGTGCCAGCTCACTCCCGAACTCCTACAATGAGCAGTTCTTC.

This chain uses TRBV27 with TRBJ1-2; 9 nucleotides line up with TRBD1. The CDR3 extends over 14 amino acids. Germline loops: CDR1 MNHEY, CDR2 SMNVEV (reference sequence). V trimming: 5 bases; J trimming: 1 base; junction bases outside the gene matches: 2. This CDR3 reads CASSTDRGNYGYTF. The CDR3 DNA reads TGTGCCAGCAGTACGGACAGGGGTAACTATGGCTACACCTTC.

The rearrangement joins TRBV6-1 to TRBJ2-7; 8 positions agree with TRBD1. CDR1 is MNHNS and CDR2 is SASEGT in the germline V gene. The junction had 14 bases not matched to a gene; V was cut back by 4 bases and J by 0 bases. The CDR3 has 18 residues. CDR3 sequence (DNA): TGTGCCAGCAGTGGATCCCCCGGGACAGGTGGGACCTCCTACGAGCAGTACTTC. Its translation is CASSGSPGTGGTSYEQYF.

This CDR3 reads CAWGANTEAFF. The CDR3 region has the DNA TGTGCCTGGGGGGCGAACACTGAAGCTTTCTTT. The chain recombines TRBV30 with TRBJ1-1; tentative D call: TRBD1 (5 bases). The V gene's germline CDR1 is GTSNPN and CDR2 SVGIG (reference sequence). Between the trimmed V and J ends, which lost 5 bases and 1 base, there was a span of 5 bases. This CDR3 contains 11 residues.

V and J are TRBV5-1 and TRBJ1-2; D gene uncertain. This CDR3 is built from 12 residues. Germline-derived CDR1 and CDR2 are SGHRS and YFSETQ. Trimming removed 0 bases from V and 7 bases from J, with 7 bases in between. CDR3 residues: CASSLARGGYTF. The CDR3 DNA sequence: TGCGCCAGCAGCTTGGCCAGAGGTGGCTACACCTTC.

The chain has TRBV18 and TRBJ1-4; TRBD1 matches 9 bases. The CDR3 has 14 amino acids. Germline V lookup: CDR1 KGHSH, CDR2 LQKENI. V was pared by 6 bases and J by 5 bases, with 4 bases of the junction left unmatched. DNA of the CDR3: TGTGCCAGCTCTCGGGGGACAGGGAATGAAAAACTGTTTTTT. This gives the protein CASSRGTGNEKLFF. Complete variable domain (other parts from reference TRBV18 and TRBJ1-4): NAGVMQNPRHLVRRRGQEARLRCSPMKGHSHVYWYRQLPEEGLKFMVYLQKENIIDESGMPKERFSAEFPKEGPSILRIQQVVRGDSAAYFCASSRGTGNEKLFFGSGTQLSVL.

A note on this clone: Mismatch with germline at one junction end may stem from a read error. The rearrangement links TRBV7-7 to TRBJ2-5, with D possibly being TRBD1 or TRBD2 (5 bases each). CDR1 SSHAT and CDR2 FNYEAQ come from the germline V gene (reference sequence). This CDR3 contains 15 residues. CDR3 in DNA: TGTGCTAGCAGCTTAGATTTGGGGACCAAGAGACCCCAGTACTTC. This encodes CASSLDLGTKRPQYF.

The chain couples TRBV9 to TRBJ2-1; TRBD1 matches 9 bases. The V gene's germline CDR1 is SGDLS and CDR2 YYNGEE. This CDR3 has 15 amino acids. After removal of 2 bases from V and 4 bases from J, the junction contained 4 bases not matched to a gene. The CDR3 reads CASSVGQGIYNEQFF. CDR3 sequence (DNA): TGTGCCAGCAGCGTGGGACAGGGAATTTACAATGAGCAGTTCTTC.

J is TRBJ2-3 and V is TRBV5-1; D uncertain. This CDR3 has 14 amino acids. V lost 0 bases to trimming and J lost 2 bases, with 7 bases between them. Germline CDR1 is SGHRS and CDR2 is YFSETQ. The CDR3 DNA sequence: TGCGCCAGCAGCTTGGCCGCTCACACAGATACGCAGTATTTT. This sequence encodes CASSLAAHTDTQYF.

This chain links TRBV7-3 with TRBJ2-5; D may be TRBD2 (6 bases). V was shortened by 5 bases and J by 7 bases, with 11 bases between the two germline ends. Per germline, CDR1 SGHTA and CDR2 FQGTGA. The CDR3 loop spans 12 amino acids. CDR3: CASSVAGGTQYF. As DNA, the CDR3 is TGTGCCAGCAGCGTGGCCGGGGGGACCCAGTACTTC.